This T cell receptor beta chain originates from a study of OX40 agonist ivuxolimab in advanced cancers. Study overall: Dose-escalation patients were diagnosed with hepatocellular carcinoma, melanoma, renal cell cancer or head and neck cancer. Averaging 60 years in age, with a range of roughly 23 to 80, the cohort was approximately 83% male.

The data were produced by immunoSEQ multiplex PCR, yet TCRdb's version contains in-frame clones alone and is incomplete. The sample has roughly 73,000 clones; 70% to 90% are singletons. Notes on this clone: Its cognate antigen is unknown.

Overall study results and limits: More expanded clones were seen, on average, in CD8+ T cells than in CD4+. At doses 0.1 to 3.0 mg/kg, CD4+ and CD8+ clones expanded.

The sequence derives from an adult with an advanced solid tumor such as melanoma, head and neck, liver or kidney cancer. This material consisted of CD4+ or CD8+ T cells sorted from blood, taken in a trial of the OX40 agonist ivuxolimab.

CDR3 protein: CASSLGPVYNEQFF. The DNA for the CDR3 is TGTGCCAGCAGCTTAGGTCCCGTGTACAATGAGCAGTTCTTC. The chain combines TRBV11-1 with TRBJ2-1; D is unclear. Trimming cost V 1 base and J 4 bases, with 8 bases left between them. This CDR3 contains 14 residues. Germline CDR1 SGHAT, CDR2 FQDESV (reference sequence).